This TCR beta chain was documented in a study of cytomegalovirus exposure and HLA in healthy donors. The method was immunoSEQ multiplex PCR; TCRdb's version includes in-frame clones alone and lacks a portion of them. The sample holds fewer than 400,000 clones, more than 80% seen once. Study conclusions and caveats: Clusters of TCRs from the first cohort tended to co-occur in the roughly 120 validation repertoires (as a later analysis found). Cytomegalovirus status, reportedly, was diagnosed with high specificity and sensitivity by the classifier. Cytomegalovirus-associated status was assigned to 150 or so TCR beta chains. As confirmed in vitro, three CMV-associated chains were specific for CMV antigens.

This CDR3 contains 13 residues. Trimming left V 5 bases short and J 1 base short, with 8 bases between. CDR1 is MDHEN, CDR2 SYDVKM, per germline. For this clone: Its cognate antigen is unknown.

The rearrangement uses TRBV28 and TRBJ1-2; D not certain. The receptor comes from a woman between 18 and 29 years old in good health and CMV-seronegative. The specimen was PBMCs. CDR3 nucleotides: TGTGCCAGCAGTGCAGGACTTAACTATGGCTACACCTTC. Its translation: CASSAGLNYGYTF.